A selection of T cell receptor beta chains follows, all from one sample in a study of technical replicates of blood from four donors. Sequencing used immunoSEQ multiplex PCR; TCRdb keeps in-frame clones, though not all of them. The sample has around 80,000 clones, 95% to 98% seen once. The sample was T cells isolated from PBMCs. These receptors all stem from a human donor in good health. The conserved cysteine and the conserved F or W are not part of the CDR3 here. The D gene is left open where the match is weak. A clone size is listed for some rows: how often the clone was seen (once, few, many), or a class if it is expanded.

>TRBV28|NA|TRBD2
ASSFSGKRAYEQY
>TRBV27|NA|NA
ASSPAVRSYNEQF
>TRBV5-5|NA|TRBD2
ASSLGGGFTTGGIRNEQY
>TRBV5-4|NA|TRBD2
ASSLVAGGTNEQY
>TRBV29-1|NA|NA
SVRLDLNEQF
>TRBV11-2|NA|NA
ASSLQGPLEQY
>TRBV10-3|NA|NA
AISVGEVTEAF
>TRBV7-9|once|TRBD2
ASSLAGRGEQY
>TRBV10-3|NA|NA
AISDPGAGASSYEQY
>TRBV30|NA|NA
AWRGGQIYEQY
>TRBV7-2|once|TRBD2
ASSSNPGGLYEQF
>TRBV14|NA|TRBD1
ASSTHRGVKLF
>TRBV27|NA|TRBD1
ASSLSRTGVYYGYT
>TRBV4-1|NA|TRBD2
ASSQMTSGRVMEQF
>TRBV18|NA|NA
ASSPLSTGELF
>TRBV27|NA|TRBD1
ASRKGAAEAF
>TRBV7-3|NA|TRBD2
ASSPYSGAGNEQF
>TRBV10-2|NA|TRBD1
ASSEAGQGFGTGELF
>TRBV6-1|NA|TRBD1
ASSAFPGQGFSNQPQH
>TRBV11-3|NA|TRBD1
ASSSRGSFGDEQY
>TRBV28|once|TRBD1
ASRRTHGTAAYEQY
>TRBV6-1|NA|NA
ASSELSGELF
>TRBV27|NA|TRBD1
ASSLIAGGMDGYT
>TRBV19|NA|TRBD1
ASSYGTAFGEQY